Presented here are 10 T cell receptor beta chains from one specimen sequenced in a study of STAT3 mutations in large granular lymphocyte leukemia. Broader study findings: In T-cell large granular lymphocyte leukemia, about half of patients showed multiple immunodominant subclonotypes.

Sequencing used immunoSEQ multiplex PCR; TCRdb keeps in-frame clones, though not all of them. The repertoire holds around 30,000 clones, about 86% seen once, with about 12% in the top ten. These TCRs' antigens remain unknown. The source material was peripheral blood mononuclear cells. The receptors derive from a man in his fifties or sixties with T-cell large granular lymphocyte leukemia. Some clones in this sample may be carry-over from other donors' samples.

V is TRBV7-9 and J is TRBJ1-6, with TRBD1 matching 10 bases. Germline V CDR1 and CDR2: SEHNR, FQNEAQ (reference sequence). V lost 5 bases, J lost 7 bases, and 5 bases stayed unmatched. The CDR3 extends over 15 amino acids. The CDR3 nucleotides are TGTGCCAGCAGCCCTTCGGGACAGGGGAATTCACCCCTCCACTTT. Residues: CASSPSGQGNSPLHF.

About this clone: An end of the junction differs from the germline gene, which may be a read error. V and J are TRBV5-6 and TRBJ2-3; 8 bases map to TRBD1. Germline V CDR1 and CDR2: SGHDT, YYEEEE. CDR3 length: 15 amino acids. This chain's CDR3 is CASSLVGQGTDTQYF. CDR3 DNA sequence: TGTGCCAGCAGCTTGGTTGGACAGGGCACGGATACGCAGTATTTT. Filled out from reference TRBV5-6 and TRBJ2-3, the complete variable domain reads DAGVTQSPTHLIKTRGQQVTLRCSPKSGHDTVSWYQQALGQGPQFIFQYYEEEERQRGNFPDRFSGHQFPNYSSELNVNALLLGDSALYLCASSLVGQGTDTQYFGPGTRLTVL.

The chain employs TRBV6-5 and TRBJ1-4, with TRBD1 identical over 8 bases. The junction had 7 bases not matched to a gene; V was cut back by 6 bases and J by 13 bases. Germline V gives CDR1 MNHEY, CDR2 SVGAGI. This CDR3 contains 12 residues. The CDR3 DNA reads TGTGCCAGCAGAGATCCAGGGGGCGGACTGTTTTTT. Translation gives CASRDPGGGLFF.

This clone came up once. CDR3 DNA: TGTGCCAGCAGTCCGATGGGACTAGCGGGCCCAATATGGGACGAGCAGTACTTC. Translation gives CASSPMGLAGPIWDEQYF. The chain carries TRBV27 and TRBJ2-7; 12 bases are a match to TRBD2. Germline loops: CDR1 MNHEY, CDR2 SMNVEV (reference sequence). The CDR3 length is 18 residues. V lost 5 bases, J lost 5 bases, and 16 bases stayed unmatched.

The chain joins TRBV5-4 to TRBJ1-4, with D unclear. V was clipped by 2 bases and J by 5 bases, with 16 bases between them. This CDR3 is 16 amino acids long. Germline CDR1 is SGHNT and CDR2 is YYREEE (reference sequence). The CDR3 region is CASSLDGGRPNEKLFF. The CDR3 bases are TGTGCCAGCAGCTTAGACGGTGGCAGACCCAATGAAAAACTGTTTTTT.

The rearrangement joins TRBV28 to TRBJ1-5; TRBD1 might be the D (6 bases). Germline CDR1 reads MDHEN; CDR2 reads SYDVKM. The CDR3 covers 13 residues. V gave up 10 bases and J gave up 4 bases, with 14 bases separating them. The CDR3 sequence: CATVDRLNQPQHF. Written as DNA, the CDR3 is TGTGCCACCGTGGACAGATTAAATCAGCCCCAGCATTTT.

Here the CDR3 reads CASRKRAGRISREQFF. Here the CDR3 DNA reads TGTGCCAGCAGGAAACGGGCGGGCCGTATTTCGAGAGAGCAGTTCTTC. The chain recombines TRBV2 with TRBJ2-1, with TRBD2 as a possible D gene (5 bases). The germline V and J ends were trimmed by 6 bases and 10 bases, with 25 bases remaining between them. This CDR3 is 16 amino acids long. Germline loops: CDR1 SNHLY, CDR2 FYNNEI.

This clone was counted once. The chain's CDR3 is CASSLDHGSYGYTF. As DNA, the CDR3 is TGTGCCAGCAGCTTAGACCACGGGTCTTATGGCTACACCTTC. The genes are TRBV7-2 and TRBJ1-2; D gene ambiguous. CDR1 is SGHTA and CDR2 is FQGNSA in the germline V gene. The CDR3 runs 14 residues. Trimming removed 1 base at V and 5 bases at J, with 11 bases between.

The gene calls are TRBV7-9 and TRBJ2-7; D may be TRBD2 (6 bases). The CDR3 has 14 residues. The germline V gene encodes CDR1 SEHNR and CDR2 FQNEAQ (reference sequence). Trimming left V 5 bases short and J 0 bases short, with 11 bases between. This CDR3 is CASSPPSVSYEQYF. In nucleotides, the CDR3 is TGTGCCAGCAGCCCGCCTAGCGTCTCCTACGAGCAGTACTTC.

Judged by abundance, this clone is medium-sized (0.01 to 0.1%). V is TRBV7-8 and J is TRBJ2-5, with TRBD2 matching over 10 bases. Trimming removed 3 bases from V and 12 bases from J; junction bases left unmatched: 7. This CDR3 contains 13 residues. Germline lookup yields CDR1 SGHVS and CDR2 FQNEAQ. The CDR3 here is CASSFRTSGTKYF. In DNA form, the CDR3 reads TGTGCCAGCAGCTTTCGGACTAGCGGAACAAAGTACTTC.